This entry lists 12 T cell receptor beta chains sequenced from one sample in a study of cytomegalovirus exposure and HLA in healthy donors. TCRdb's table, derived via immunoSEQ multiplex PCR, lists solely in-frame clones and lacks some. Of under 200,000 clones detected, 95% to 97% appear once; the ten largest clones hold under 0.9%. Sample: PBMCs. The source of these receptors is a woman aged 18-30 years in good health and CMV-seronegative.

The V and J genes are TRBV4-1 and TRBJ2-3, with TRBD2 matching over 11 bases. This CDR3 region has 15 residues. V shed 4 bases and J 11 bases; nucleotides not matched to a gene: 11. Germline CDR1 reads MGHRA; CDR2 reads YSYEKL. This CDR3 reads CASSPSGGPPTEQYF. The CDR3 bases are TGCGCCAGCAGCCCTAGCGGGGGGCCGCCAACGGAGCAGTATTTT.

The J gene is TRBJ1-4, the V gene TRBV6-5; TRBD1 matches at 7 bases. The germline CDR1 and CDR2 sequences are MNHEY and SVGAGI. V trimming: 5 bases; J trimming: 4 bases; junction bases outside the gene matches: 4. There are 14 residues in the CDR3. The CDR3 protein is CASSRGTVNEKLFF. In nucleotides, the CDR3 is TGTGCCAGCAGTCGCGGGACAGTTAATGAAAAACTGTTTTTT.

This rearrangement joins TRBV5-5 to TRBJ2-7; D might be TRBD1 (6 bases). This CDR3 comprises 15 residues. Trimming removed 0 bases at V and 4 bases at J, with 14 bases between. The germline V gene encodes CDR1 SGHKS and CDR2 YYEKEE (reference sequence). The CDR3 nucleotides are TGTGCCAGCAGCTTGGAGGGGGTGTCCTGGTACGAGCAGTACTTC. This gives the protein CASSLEGVSWYEQYF. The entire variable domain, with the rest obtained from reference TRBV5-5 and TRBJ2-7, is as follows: DAGVTQSPTHLIKTRGQQVTLRCSPISGHKSVSWYQQVLGQGPQFIFQYYEKEERGRGNFPDRFSARQFPNYSSELNVNALLLGDSALYLCASSLEGVSWYEQYFGPGTRLTVT.

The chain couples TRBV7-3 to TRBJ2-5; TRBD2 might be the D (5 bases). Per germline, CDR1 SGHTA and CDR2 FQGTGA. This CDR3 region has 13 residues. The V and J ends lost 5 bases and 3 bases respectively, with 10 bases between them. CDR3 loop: CASSNSAKETQYF. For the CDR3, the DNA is TGTGCCAGCAGCAATAGCGCGAAAGAGACCCAGTACTTC.

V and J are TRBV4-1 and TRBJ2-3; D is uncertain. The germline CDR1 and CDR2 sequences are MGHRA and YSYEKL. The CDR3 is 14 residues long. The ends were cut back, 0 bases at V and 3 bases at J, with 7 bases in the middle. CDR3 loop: CASSQESPTDTQYF. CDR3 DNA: TGCGCCAGCAGCCAAGAGAGCCCGACAGATACGCAGTATTTT.

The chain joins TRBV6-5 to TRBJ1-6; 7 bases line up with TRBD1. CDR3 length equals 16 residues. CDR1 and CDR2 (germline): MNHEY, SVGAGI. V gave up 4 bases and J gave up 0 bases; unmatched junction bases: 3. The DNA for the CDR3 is TGTGCCAGCAGTTCGAGGACAGGCTCCTATAATTCACCCCTCCACTTT. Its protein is CASSSRTGSYNSPLHF.

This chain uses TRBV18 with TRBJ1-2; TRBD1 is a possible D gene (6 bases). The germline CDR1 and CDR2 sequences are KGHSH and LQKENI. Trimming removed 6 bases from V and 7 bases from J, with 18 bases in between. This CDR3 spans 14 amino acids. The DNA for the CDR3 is TGTGCCAGCTCCCCCCCGGGGGGGGCGGGTGGCTACACCTTC. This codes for CASSPPGGAGGYTF. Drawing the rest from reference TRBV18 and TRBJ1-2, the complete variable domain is NAGVMQNPRHLVRRRGQEARLRCSPMKGHSHVYWYRQLPEEGLKFMVYLQKENIIDESGMPKERFSAEFPKEGPSILRIQQVVRGDSAAYFCASSPPGGAGGYTFGSGTRLTVV.

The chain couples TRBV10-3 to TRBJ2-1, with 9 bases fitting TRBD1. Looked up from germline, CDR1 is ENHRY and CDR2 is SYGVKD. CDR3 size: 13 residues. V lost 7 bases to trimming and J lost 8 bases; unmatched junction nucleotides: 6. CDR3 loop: CAIKGQGSDEQFF. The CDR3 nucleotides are TGTGCCATCAAGGGACAGGGCTCTGATGAGCAGTTCTTC.

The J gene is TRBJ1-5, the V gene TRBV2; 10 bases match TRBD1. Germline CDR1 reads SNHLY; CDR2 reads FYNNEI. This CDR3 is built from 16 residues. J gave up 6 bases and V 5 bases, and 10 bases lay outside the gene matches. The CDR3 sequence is CASSSGQGGSRQPQHF. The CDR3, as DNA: TGTGCCAGCAGTAGTGGACAGGGGGGCTCCCGTCAGCCCCAGCATTTT.

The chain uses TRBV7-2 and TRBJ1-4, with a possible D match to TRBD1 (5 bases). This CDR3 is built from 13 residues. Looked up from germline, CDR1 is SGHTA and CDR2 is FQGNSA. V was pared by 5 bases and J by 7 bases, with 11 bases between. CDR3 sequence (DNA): TGTGCCAGCAGCGTGGGGGGTGGTGAAAAACTGTTTTTT. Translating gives CASSVGGGEKLFF.

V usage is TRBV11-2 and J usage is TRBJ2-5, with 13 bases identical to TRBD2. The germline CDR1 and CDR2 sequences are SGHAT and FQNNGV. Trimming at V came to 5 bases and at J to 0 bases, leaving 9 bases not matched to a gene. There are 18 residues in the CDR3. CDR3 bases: TGTGCCAGCAGCAGACTAGCGGGGGGCCCCCCCGACCAAGAGACCCAGTACTTC. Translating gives CASSRLAGGPPDQETQYF.

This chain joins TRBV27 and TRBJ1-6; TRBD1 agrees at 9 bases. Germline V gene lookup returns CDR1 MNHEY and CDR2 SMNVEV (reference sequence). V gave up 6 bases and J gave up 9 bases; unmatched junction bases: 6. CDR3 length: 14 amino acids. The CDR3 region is CASSPDRGGSPLHF. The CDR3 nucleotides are TGTGCCAGCAGCCCGGACAGGGGTGGTTCACCCCTCCACTTT.